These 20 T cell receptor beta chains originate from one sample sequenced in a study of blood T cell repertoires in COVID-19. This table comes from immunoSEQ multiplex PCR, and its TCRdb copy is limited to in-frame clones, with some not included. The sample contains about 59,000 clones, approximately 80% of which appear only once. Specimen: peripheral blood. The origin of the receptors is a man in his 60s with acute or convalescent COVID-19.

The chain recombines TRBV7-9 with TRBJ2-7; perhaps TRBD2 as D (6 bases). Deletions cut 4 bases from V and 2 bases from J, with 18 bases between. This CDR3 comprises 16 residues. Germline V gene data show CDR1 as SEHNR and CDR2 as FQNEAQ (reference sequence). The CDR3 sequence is CASSSLGAPGAYEQYF. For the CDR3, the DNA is TGTGCCAGCAGCTCTCTAGGGGCTCCGGGAGCCTACGAGCAGTACTTC.

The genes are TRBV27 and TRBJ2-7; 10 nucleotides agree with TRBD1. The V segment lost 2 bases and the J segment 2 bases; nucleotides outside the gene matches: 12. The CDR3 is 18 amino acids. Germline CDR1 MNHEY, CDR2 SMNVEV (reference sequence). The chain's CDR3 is CASSLGAGTGDRAYEQYF. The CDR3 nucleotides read TGTGCCAGCAGTTTAGGGGCCGGGACAGGGGACCGGGCCTACGAGCAGTACTTC.

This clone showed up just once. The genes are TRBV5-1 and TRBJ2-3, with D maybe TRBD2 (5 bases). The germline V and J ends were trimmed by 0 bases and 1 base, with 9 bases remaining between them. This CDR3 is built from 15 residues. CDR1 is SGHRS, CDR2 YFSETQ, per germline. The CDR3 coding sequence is TGCGCCAGCAGCTTGGGGACTGTCCGCACAGATACGCAGTATTTT. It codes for CASSLGTVRTDTQYF.

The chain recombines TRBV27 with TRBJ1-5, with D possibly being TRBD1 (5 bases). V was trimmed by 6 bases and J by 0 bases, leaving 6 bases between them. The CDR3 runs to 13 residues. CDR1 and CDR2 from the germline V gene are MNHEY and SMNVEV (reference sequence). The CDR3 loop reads CASRRGSNQPQHF. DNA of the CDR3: TGTGCCAGCAGAAGGGGTAGCAATCAGCCCCAGCATTTT.

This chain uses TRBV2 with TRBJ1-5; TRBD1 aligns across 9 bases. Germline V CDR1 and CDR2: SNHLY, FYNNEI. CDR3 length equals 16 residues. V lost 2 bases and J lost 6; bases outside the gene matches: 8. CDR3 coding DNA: TGTGCCAGCAGTGAATGGTGGACAGGGGTGGGTCAGCCCCAGCATTTT. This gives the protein CASSEWWTGVGQPQHF.

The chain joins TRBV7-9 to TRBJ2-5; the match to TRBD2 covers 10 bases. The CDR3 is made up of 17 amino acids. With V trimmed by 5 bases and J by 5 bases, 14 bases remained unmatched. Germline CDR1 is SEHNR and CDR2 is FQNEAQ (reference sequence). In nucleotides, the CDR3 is TGTGCCAGCAGCCCGGGGGCTACTAGCGGGGTGTTGGAGACCCAGTACTTC. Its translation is CASSPGATSGVLETQYF.

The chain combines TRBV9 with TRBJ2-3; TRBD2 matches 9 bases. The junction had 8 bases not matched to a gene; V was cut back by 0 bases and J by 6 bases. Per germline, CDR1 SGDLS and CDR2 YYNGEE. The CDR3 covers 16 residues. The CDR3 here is CASSVDGSGGVDTQYF. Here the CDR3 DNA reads TGTGCCAGCAGCGTAGACGGTAGCGGGGGCGTCGATACGCAGTATTTT.

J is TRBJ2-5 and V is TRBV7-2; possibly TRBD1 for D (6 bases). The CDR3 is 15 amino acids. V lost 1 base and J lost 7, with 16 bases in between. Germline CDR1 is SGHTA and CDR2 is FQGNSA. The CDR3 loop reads CASSLVAGSQGTQYF. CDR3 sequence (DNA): TGTGCCAGCAGCTTAGTGGCGGGCTCACAGGGGACCCAGTACTTC.

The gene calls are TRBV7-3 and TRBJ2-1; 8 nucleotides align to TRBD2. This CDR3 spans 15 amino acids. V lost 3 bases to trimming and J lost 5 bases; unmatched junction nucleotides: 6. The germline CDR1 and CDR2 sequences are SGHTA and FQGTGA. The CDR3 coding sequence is TGTGCCAGCAGCTTTTCGGGGGGGCTTGACAATGAGCAGTTCTTC. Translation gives CASSFSGGLDNEQFF. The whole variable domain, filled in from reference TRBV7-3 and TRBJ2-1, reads GAGVSQTPSNKVTEKGKYVELRCDPISGHTALYWYRQSLGQGPEFLIYFQGTGAADDSGLPNDRFFAVRPEGSVSTLKIQRTERGDSAVYLCASSFSGGLDNEQFFGPGTRLTVL.

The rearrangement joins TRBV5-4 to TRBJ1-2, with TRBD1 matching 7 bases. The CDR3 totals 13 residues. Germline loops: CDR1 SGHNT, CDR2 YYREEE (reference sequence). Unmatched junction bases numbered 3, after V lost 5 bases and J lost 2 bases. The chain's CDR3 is CASRSQGNYGYTF. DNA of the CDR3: TGTGCCAGCAGGTCACAGGGGAACTATGGCTACACCTTC.

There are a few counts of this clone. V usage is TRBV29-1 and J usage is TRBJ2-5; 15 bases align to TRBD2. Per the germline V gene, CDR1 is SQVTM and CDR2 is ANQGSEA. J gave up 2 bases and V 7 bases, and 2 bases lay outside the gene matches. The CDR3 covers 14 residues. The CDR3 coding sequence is TGCAGCGCCGGACTAGCGGGGGGGCAAGAGACCCAGTACTTC. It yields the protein CSAGLAGGQETQYF.

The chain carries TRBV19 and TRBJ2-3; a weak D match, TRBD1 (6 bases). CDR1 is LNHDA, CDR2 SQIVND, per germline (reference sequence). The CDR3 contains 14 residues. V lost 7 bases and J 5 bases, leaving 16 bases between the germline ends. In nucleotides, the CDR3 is TGTGCCAGTAAGGGACACCGAGAGAGAGATACGCAGTATTTT. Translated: CASKGHRERDTQYF.

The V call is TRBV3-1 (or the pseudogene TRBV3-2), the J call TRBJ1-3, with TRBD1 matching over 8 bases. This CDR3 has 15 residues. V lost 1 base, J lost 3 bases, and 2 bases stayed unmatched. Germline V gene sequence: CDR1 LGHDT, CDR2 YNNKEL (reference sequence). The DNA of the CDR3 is TGTGCCAGCAGCCAAGTTGGACAGGGTGGAAACACCATATATTTT. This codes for CASSQVGQGGNTIYF.

CDR3 sequence: CASSQGGTSYNEQFF. The CDR3 DNA sequence: TGTGCCAGCAGCCAAGGGGGGACTTCCTACAATGAGCAGTTCTTC. The V gene is TRBV3-1 (or the pseudogene TRBV3-2), the J gene TRBJ2-1; possibly TRBD2 for D (6 bases). Trimming took off 1 base at V and 1 base at J, with 8 bases between the two ends. The length of the CDR3 is 15 residues. CDR1 is LGHDT and CDR2 is YNNKEL in the germline V gene (reference sequence).

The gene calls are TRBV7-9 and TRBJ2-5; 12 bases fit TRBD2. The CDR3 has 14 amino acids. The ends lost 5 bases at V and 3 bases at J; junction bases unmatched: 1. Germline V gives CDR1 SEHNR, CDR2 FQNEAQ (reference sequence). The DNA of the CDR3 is TGTGCCAGCAGCCCTAGCGGGGGGGAAGAGACCCAGTACTTC. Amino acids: CASSPSGGEETQYF.

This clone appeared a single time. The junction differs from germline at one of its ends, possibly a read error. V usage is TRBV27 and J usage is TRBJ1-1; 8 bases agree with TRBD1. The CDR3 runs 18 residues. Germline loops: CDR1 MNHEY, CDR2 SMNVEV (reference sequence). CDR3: CASSLWLLPGQEGTEAFF. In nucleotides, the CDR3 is TGTGCCAGCAGCTTATGGCTCCTTCCGGGACAGGAAGGCACTGAAGCTTTCTTT.

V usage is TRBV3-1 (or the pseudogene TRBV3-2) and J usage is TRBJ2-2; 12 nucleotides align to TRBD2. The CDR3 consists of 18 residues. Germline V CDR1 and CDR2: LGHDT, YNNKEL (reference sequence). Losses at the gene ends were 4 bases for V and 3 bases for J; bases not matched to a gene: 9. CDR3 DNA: TGTGCCAGCAGCCCCCTAGGACTAGCGGGGCAGGACACCGGGGAGCTGTTTTTT. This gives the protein CASSPLGLAGQDTGELFF.

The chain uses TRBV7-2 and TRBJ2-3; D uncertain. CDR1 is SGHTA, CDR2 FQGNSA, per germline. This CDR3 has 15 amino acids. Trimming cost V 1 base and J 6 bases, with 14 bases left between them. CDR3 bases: TGTGCCAGCAGCTTAGGTCTCATTGGTGGCGATACGCAGTATTTT. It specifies CASSLGLIGGDTQYF.

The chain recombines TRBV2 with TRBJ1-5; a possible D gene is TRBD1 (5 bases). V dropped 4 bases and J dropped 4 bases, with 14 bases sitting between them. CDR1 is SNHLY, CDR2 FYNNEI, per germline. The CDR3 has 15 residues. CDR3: CASSGGGAINQPQHF. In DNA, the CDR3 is TGTGCCAGCAGTGGCGGAGGGGCGATAAATCAGCCCCAGCATTTT.

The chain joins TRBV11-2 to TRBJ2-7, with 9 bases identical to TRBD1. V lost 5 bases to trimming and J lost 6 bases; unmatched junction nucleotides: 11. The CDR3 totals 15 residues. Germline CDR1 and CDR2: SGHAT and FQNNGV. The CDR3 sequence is CASSTYRGRLGEQYF. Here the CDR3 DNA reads TGTGCCAGCAGCACCTACAGGGGGCGATTGGGCGAGCAGTACTTC.